This T cell receptor beta chain stems from a study of blood T cells in healthy people across ages. Whole-study context: Template switching captured about one barcoded beta molecule per two T cells. Overall study findings and caveats: Among T cells, TCR beta diversity per million cells dropped roughly linearly as age rose. Bulk PBMC profiling left naive and antigen-experienced comparisons inconclusive. Naive CD4+ cell counts and diversity both ran higher in long-lived than in aged donors.

Ten or more counts support this clonotype. Its antigen remains unknown. A second PCR, run for about 6 to 11 cycles, used a sample-barcoded 5' primer plus a J-beta primer mix. MiXCR, applied by TCRdb to the 5' RACE reads, yields one record per CDR3 protein. The table records around 870,000 distinct CDR3 sequences, about 30% of them present only once. CDR3 length: 14 residues. Trimming pared 8 bases from V and 4 bases from J, leaving 18 bases between. The germline gives CDR1 SGHAT, CDR2 FQNNGV. V gene TRBV11-2 combines with J gene TRBJ2-7, with D possibly matching TRBD1 (7 bases). This TCR came from a woman of 80 years or more in good health. What was sequenced was blood. CDR3 nucleotides: TGTGCCAGCTCCAGGGGGGAGTATCAGTACGAGCAGTACTTC. Translated: CASSRGEYQYEQYF.